The following is a T cell receptor (beta chain) sequence with its context. Germline CDR1 and CDR2: SEHNR and FQNEAQ (reference sequence). The CDR3 sequence is 15 residues long. Unmatched junction bases numbered 11, after V lost 5 bases and J lost 4 bases. Sequenced by immunoSEQ multiplex PCR; TCRdb stores in-frame clones only, minus some. The sample lists about 680,000 clones; about 91% were seen once. The entry originates in a study of shared clonotypes between healthy human individuals. In the study overall: Donors were two women and a few men aged 18 to 49.

Naive CD8 cells were CD45RO-negative, positively selected for CCR7, excluding terminally differentiated effector memory CD45RA+ cells. Donors comprised healthy HIV-negative adults lacking recent acute infections or vaccinations. This rearrangement joins TRBV7-9 to TRBJ2-7; TRBD1 matches 7 bases. This TCR was sampled from a man aged 25-45 years in good health. The specimen sequenced was naive CD8+ T cells sorted from blood. The CDR3, as DNA: TGTGCCAGCAGCAATACTCGGGACAGACCTTACGAGCAGTACTTC. Residues: CASSNTRDRPYEQYF.